The 14 T cell receptor beta chains listed next were all sequenced from one sample in a study of CD8+CD57+ T cells in acquired aplastic anemia. It was genomic DNA that served as the template for profiling TCR beta VDJ and CDR3. TCRdb reprocessed the reads via MiXCR and lists one record per CDR3 protein. This sample has around 180,000 distinct CDR3 sequences, with about half found just once. Individuals selected for sequencing had exhibited CD8+CD57+ cell expansion on flow cytometry. Sequencing was performed on sorted CD4+, CD8+, or CD8+CD57+ T cells (not recorded which) from PBMCs. These receptors were taken from a human donor with aplastic anemia.

The V and J genes are TRBV29-1 and TRBJ2-1, with 15 bases matching TRBD2. Germline lookup yields CDR1 SQVTM and CDR2 ANQGSEA. The CDR3 length is 13 residues. The CDR3 DNA follows: TGCAGTGGACTAGCGGGAGGGAGGGGTGAGCAGTTCTTC. Encoded protein: CSGLAGGRGEQFF.

A word on this clonotype: This sequence may be a read error, since a much larger clone differs from it by one base. This chain joins TRBV14 and TRBJ2-7; D possibly corresponds to TRBD2 (7 bases). The V gene's germline CDR1 is SGHDN and CDR2 FVKESK. The CDR3 is 12 amino acids. Trimming left V 7 bases short and J 4 bases short, with 11 bases between. This CDR3 reads CASNEGGYEQYF. As DNA, the CDR3 is TGTGCCAGCAATGAGGGGGGGTACGAGCAGTACTTC. Using reference TRBV14 and TRBJ2-7 for the parts outside the CDR3, the full variable domain is EAGVTQFPSHSVIEKGQTVTLRCDPISGHDNLYWYRRVMGKEIKFLLHFVKESKQDESGMPNNRFLAERTGGTYSTLKVQPAELEDSGVYFCASNEGGYEQYFGPGTRLTVT.

This clonotype showed up just a few times. V is TRBV7-7 and J is TRBJ1-1; D call uncertain. Germline assignment: CDR1 SSHAT and CDR2 FNYEAQ (reference sequence). V was pared by 4 bases and J by 5 bases, with 11 bases between. The CDR3 covers 13 residues. CDR3 DNA: TGTGCCAGCAGCTCCTACCCCGGGACTGAAGCTTTCTTT. It codes for CASSSYPGTEAFF.

This chain joins TRBV5-4 and TRBJ2-3, with D possibly being TRBD2 (6 bases). In germline, CDR1 is SGHNT, CDR2 YYREEE (reference sequence). V was trimmed by 0 bases and J by 3 bases, leaving 8 bases between them. The CDR3 extends over 14 amino acids. The CDR3 bases are TGTGCCAGCAGCTTGGGACTAGATACAGATACGCAGTATTTT. Its translation: CASSLGLDTDTQYF. Variable domain in full (rest from reference TRBV5-4 and TRBJ2-3): ETGVTQSPTHLIKTRGQQVTLRCSSQSGHNTVSWYQQALGQGPQFIFQYYREEENGRGNFPPRFSGLQFPNYSSELNVNALELDDSALYLCASSLGLDTDTQYFGPGTRLTVL.

The chain links TRBV24-1 to TRBJ1-5; D is unclear. From germline, CDR1 is KGHDR and CDR2 SFDVKD. Trimming cost V 7 bases and J 6 bases, with 12 bases left between them. The CDR3 has 13 amino acids. The CDR3 here is CATSADGPQPQHF. The DNA for the CDR3 is TGTGCCACCAGCGCCGACGGGCCTCAGCCCCAGCATTTT.

To note about this clonotype: At one of its ends the junction is not consistent with the germline gene, which may arise from a read error. The V gene is TRBV7-2, the J gene TRBJ1-1; D is perhaps TRBD1 (6 bases). Per the germline V gene, CDR1 is SGHTA and CDR2 is FQGNSA. The CDR3 loop spans 13 amino acids. CDR3 sequence: CASSPGQMAETFF. DNA for the CDR3: TGTGCCAGCAGCCCTGGACAGATGGCTGAAACTTTCTTT.

The chain is built from TRBV10-3 and TRBJ1-3; no reliable D call. CDR1 is ENHRY and CDR2 is SYGVKD in the germline V gene. The CDR3 sequence is 14 residues long. With 4 bases removed from V and 0 bases from J, the gap between germline ends came to 7 bases. CDR3 nucleotides: TGTGCCATCAGTGCGAGGATCTCTGGAAACACCATATATTTT. It codes for CAISARISGNTIYF.

V is TRBV7-9 and J is TRBJ2-1; 7 nucleotides align to TRBD2. The germline gives CDR1 SEHNR, CDR2 FQNEAQ (reference sequence). V shed 5 bases and J 4 bases; nucleotides not matched to a gene: 2. This CDR3 has 13 residues. The CDR3 DNA reads TGTGCCAGCAGCCCCGGGAGGTACAATGAGCAGTTCTTC. Residues: CASSPGRYNEQFF.

The chain employs TRBV12-3 or TRBV12-4 and TRBJ2-1, with 7 nucleotides matching TRBD1. Germline trimming cut 5 bases from V and 7 bases from J; bases unmatched to any gene: 11. This CDR3 spans 15 amino acids. The DNA for the CDR3 is TGTGCCAGCAGTCCCACGTGGACAGGATCGAATGAGCAGTTCTTC. Its translation is CASSPTWTGSNEQFF.

V and J are TRBV19 and TRBJ2-3, with 8 bases lining up with TRBD2. The germline V gene encodes CDR1 LNHDA and CDR2 SQIVND (reference sequence). The CDR3 contains 15 residues. J gave up 5 bases and V 2 bases, and 6 bases lay outside the gene matches. The CDR3 DNA reads as TGTGCCAGTAGTATACGGGCGGGGGGACTAGATACGCAGTATTTT. As protein: CASSIRAGGLDTQYF.

This clonotype has ten or more counts. The rearrangement links TRBV20-1 to TRBJ2-2; 9 bases are shared with TRBD1. V shed 5 bases, J shed 2 bases, and the junction held 3 bases outside the gene matches. The CDR3 has 14 amino acids. Germline values: CDR1 DFQATT, CDR2 SNEGSKA (reference sequence). The CDR3 region is CSAQGQGNTGELFF. CDR3 sequence (DNA): TGCAGTGCTCAGGGACAGGGTAACACCGGGGAGCTGTTTTTT.

The chain carries TRBV19 and TRBJ2-1; D is unresolved. Trimming cost V 3 bases and J 0 bases, with 9 bases left between them. The V gene's germline CDR1 is LNHDA and CDR2 SQIVND (reference sequence). This CDR3 contains 15 residues. Written as DNA, the CDR3 is TGTGCCAGTAGTATTAAACATAGCTCCTACAATGAGCAGTTCTTC. It yields the protein CASSIKHSSYNEQFF. The full variable domain, completed using reference TRBV19 and TRBJ2-1, is DGGITQSPKYLFRKEGQNVTLSCEQNLNHDAMYWYRQDPGQGLRLIYYSQIVNDFQKGDIAEGYSVSREKKESFPLTVTSAQKNPTAFYLCASSIKHSSYNEQFFGPGTRLTVL.

The chain couples TRBV7-2 to TRBJ1-2; a weak D match, TRBD1 (5 bases). The CDR3 is made up of 15 amino acids. Trimming left V 2 bases short and J 0 bases short, with 10 bases between. Germline V CDR1 and CDR2: SGHTA, FQGNSA. The CDR3 DNA reads as TGTGCCAGCAGCTTAAAGACAGTGGCTAACTATGGCTACACCTTC. Translating gives CASSLKTVANYGYTF.

This rearrangement joins TRBV20-1 to TRBJ2-7; 7 nucleotides line up with TRBD1. This CDR3 has 15 residues. V shed 5 bases and J 3 bases; nucleotides not matched to a gene: 13. Germline V gene data show CDR1 as DFQATT and CDR2 as SNEGSKA (reference sequence). The CDR3 protein is CSAPPSAAGGYEQYF. The CDR3 DNA is TGCAGTGCTCCACCATCTGCGGCAGGGGGCTACGAGCAGTACTTC.